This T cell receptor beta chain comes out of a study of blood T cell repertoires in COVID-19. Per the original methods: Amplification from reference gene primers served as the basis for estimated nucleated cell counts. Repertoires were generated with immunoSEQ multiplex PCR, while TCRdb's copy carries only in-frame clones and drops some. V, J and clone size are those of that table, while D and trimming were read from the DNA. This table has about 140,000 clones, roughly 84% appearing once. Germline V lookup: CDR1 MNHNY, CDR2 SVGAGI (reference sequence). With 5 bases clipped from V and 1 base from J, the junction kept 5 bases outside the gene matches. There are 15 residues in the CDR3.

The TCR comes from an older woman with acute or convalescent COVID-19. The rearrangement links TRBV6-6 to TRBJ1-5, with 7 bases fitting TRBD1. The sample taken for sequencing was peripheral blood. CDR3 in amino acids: CASSQQGPSNQPQHF. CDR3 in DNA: TGTGCCAGCAGTCAACAGGGGCCCAGCAATCAGCCCCAGCATTTT.